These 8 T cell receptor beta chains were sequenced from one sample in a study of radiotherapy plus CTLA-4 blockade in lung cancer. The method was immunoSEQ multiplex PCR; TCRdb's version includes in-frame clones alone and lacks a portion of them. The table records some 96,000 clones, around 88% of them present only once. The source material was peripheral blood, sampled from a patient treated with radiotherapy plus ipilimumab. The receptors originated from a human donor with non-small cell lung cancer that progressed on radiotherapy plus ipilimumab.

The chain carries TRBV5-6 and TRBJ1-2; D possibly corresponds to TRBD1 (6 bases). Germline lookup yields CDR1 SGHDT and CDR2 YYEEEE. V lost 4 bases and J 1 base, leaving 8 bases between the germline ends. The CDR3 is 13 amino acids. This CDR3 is CASSEDSNYGYTF. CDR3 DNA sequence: TGTGCCAGCAGCGAGGACAGTAACTATGGCTACACCTTC.

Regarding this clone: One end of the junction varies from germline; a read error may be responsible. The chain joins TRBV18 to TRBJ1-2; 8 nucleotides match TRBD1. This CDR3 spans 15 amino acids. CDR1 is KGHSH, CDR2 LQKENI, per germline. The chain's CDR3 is CTSSPADRGGYGYTF. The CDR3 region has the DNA TGTACCAGCTCACCAGCCGACAGGGGTGGCTATGGCTACACCTTC.

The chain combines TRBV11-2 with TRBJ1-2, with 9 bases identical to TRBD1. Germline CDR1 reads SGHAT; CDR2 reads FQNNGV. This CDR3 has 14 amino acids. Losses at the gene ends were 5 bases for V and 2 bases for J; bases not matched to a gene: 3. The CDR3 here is CASSVGTGNYGYTF. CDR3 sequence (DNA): TGTGCCAGCAGCGTAGGGACAGGGAACTATGGCTACACCTTC.

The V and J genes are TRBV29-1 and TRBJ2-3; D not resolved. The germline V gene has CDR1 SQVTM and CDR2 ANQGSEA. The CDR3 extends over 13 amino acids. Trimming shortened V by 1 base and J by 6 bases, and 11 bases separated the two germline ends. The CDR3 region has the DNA TGCAGCGTTGAAGGACGGTACGTGGATACGCAGTATTTT. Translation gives CSVEGRYVDTQYF.

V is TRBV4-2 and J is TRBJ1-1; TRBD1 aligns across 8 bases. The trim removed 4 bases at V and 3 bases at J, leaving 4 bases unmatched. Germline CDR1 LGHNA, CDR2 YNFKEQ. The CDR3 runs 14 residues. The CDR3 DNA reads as TGTGCCAGCAGCCCGACAGGGGCGGACACTGAAGCTTTCTTT. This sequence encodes CASSPTGADTEAFF.

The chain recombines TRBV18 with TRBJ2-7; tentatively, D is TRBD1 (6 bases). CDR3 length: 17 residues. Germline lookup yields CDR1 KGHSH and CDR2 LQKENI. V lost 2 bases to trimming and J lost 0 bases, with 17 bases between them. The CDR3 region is CASSPFPLGGTSYEQYF. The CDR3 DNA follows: TGTGCCAGCTCACCATTCCCCTTAGGGGGTACCTCCTACGAGCAGTACTTC.

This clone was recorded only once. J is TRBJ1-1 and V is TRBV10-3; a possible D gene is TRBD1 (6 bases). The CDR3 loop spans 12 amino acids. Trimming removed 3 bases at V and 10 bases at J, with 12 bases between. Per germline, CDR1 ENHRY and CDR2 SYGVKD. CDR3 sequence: CAISDGQQGAFF. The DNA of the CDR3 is TGTGCCATCAGTGACGGACAGCAAGGAGCTTTCTTT.

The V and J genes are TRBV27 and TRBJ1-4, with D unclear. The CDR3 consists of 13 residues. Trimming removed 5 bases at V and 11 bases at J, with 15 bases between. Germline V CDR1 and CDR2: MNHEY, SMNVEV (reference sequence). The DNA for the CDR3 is TGTGCCAGCAGTCTTCGGTTACTGGACAAACTGTTTTTT. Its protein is CASSLRLLDKLFF.